The 19 T cell receptor beta chains given below trace back to one sample, sequenced in a study of blood T cells in healthy people across ages. The second PCR ran about 6 to 12 cycles with a sample-barcoded 5' primer and J-beta primers. One entry per CDR3 protein, called by TCRdb with MiXCR from the 5' RACE reads. The sample includes approximately 1.5 million distinct CDR3 sequences, about 45% of them seen just once. What was sequenced was blood. The receptors were gathered from a woman aged 18-29 years in good health.

Ten or more counts support this clonotype. The chain employs TRBV7-8 and TRBJ2-7; D is possibly TRBD1 (6 bases). V lost 5 bases and J 2 bases, leaving 16 bases between the germline ends. The CDR3 consists of 15 residues. Germline lookup yields CDR1 SGHVS and CDR2 FQNEAQ. The CDR3 sequence: CASSPGRQGTYEQYF. The CDR3 region has the DNA TGTGCCAGCAGCCCAGGAAGGCAGGGGACCTACGAGCAGTACTTC.

The rearrangement uses TRBV6-5 and TRBJ2-4; 9 nucleotides agree with TRBD2. Trimming took 4 bases from V and 13 from J; bases not matched to a gene: 14. The CDR3 spans 15 residues. The germline gives CDR1 MNHEY, CDR2 SVGAGI. The CDR3 DNA follows: TGTGCCAGCAGTTGCTCCAGCGGGAGGTCAGGGGAGCAGTACTTC. This encodes CASSCSSGRSGEQYF.

This chain connects TRBV29-1 to TRBJ1-3; no reliable D call. V lost 4 bases and J 2 bases, leaving 6 bases between the germline ends. Germline V gene lookup returns CDR1 SQVTM and CDR2 ANQGSEA. This CDR3 has 12 amino acids. This CDR3 is CSVAGAGNTIYF. CDR3 bases: TGCAGCGTTGCCGGGGCTGGAAACACCATATATTTT.

This clonotype was detected ten times or more. The chain is built from TRBV7-2 and TRBJ2-7; D is perhaps TRBD1 or TRBD2 (6 bases each). The CDR3 consists of 14 residues. The V end was cut by 1 base, the J end by 2 bases, with 9 bases between. Germline CDR1 SGHTA, CDR2 FQGNSA. The CDR3 protein is CASSLGGAAYEQYF. CDR3 DNA sequence: TGTGCCAGCAGCTTAGGGGGGGCGGCCTACGAGCAGTACTTC. Variable domain in full (rest from reference TRBV7-2 and TRBJ2-7): GAGVSQSPSNKVTEKGKDVELRCDPISGHTALYWYRQSLGQGLEFLIYFQGNSAPDKSGLPSDRFSAERTGGSVSTLTIQRTQQEDSAVYLCASSLGGAAYEQYFGPGTRLTVT.

This clonotype was detected many times. The J gene is TRBJ1-2, the V gene TRBV5-8; no clear D gene. Looked up from germline, CDR1 is SGHTS and CDR2 is YDEGEE. The V end lost 1 base, the J end lost 3 bases, and 7 bases lay between the germline ends. The CDR3 contains 13 residues. The CDR3 nucleotides are TGTGCCAGCAGCTTGTCGGCGGACTATGGCTACACCTTC. Its translation is CASSLSADYGYTF.

In this sample, this clonotype turned up a few times. This chain links TRBV4-1 with TRBJ2-5; 7 positions agree with TRBD1. The CDR3 loop spans 15 amino acids. The V gene's germline CDR1 is MGHRA and CDR2 YSYEKL. Losses at the gene ends were 6 bases for V and 4 bases for J; bases not matched to a gene: 11. This CDR3 reads CASSHMGDRVETQYF. CDR3 nucleotide sequence: TGCGCCAGCAGTCACATGGGGGACAGAGTAGAGACCCAGTACTTC.

The chain links TRBV6-2 or TRBV6-3 to TRBJ2-3; 8 positions match TRBD2. CDR3 length equals 17 residues. Germline V gene sequence: CDR1 MNHEY, CDR2 SVGEGT. The V segment lost 0 bases and the J segment 0 bases; nucleotides outside the gene matches: 5. Written as DNA, the CDR3 is TGTGCCAGCAGTTACTCGATCGGACTAGCCAGCACAGATACGCAGTATTTT. This translates into CASSYSIGLASTDTQYF.

The chain links TRBV29-1 to TRBJ2-7; 13 bases map to TRBD2. Germline CDR1 is SQVTM and CDR2 is ANQGSEA. V lost 6 bases and J lost 7; bases outside the gene matches: 9. The CDR3 has 14 amino acids. The CDR3 DNA is TGCAGCGTCGCACTAGCGGGAGGGCCCGCGGAGCAGTACTTC. Amino acids: CSVALAGGPAEQYF.

J is TRBJ2-1 and V is TRBV24-1; D is possibly TRBD1 or TRBD2 (6 bases each). Germline loops: CDR1 KGHDR, CDR2 SFDVKD. Trimming took off 4 bases at V and 8 bases at J, with 20 bases between the two ends. The CDR3 has 16 residues. As DNA, the CDR3 is TGTGCCACCAGTGACCCAAGGGGGGTCCATCGCGATGAGCAGTTCTTC. Translated: CATSDPRGVHRDEQFF.

This clonotype was counted a few times. The CDR3 loop is CSARTYNYGYTF. The CDR3 bases are TGCAGTGCGAGGACATATAACTATGGCTACACCTTC. The chain employs TRBV20-1 and TRBJ1-2; D might be TRBD1 (5 bases). This CDR3 region has 12 residues. Germline CDR1 reads DFQATT; CDR2 reads SNEGSKA (reference sequence). V lost 6 bases to trimming and J lost 1 base, with 9 bases between them.

V usage is TRBV9 and J usage is TRBJ2-7; D is perhaps TRBD1 (6 bases). V was trimmed by 7 bases and J by 2 bases, leaving 19 bases between them. The CDR3 runs 15 residues. Germline values: CDR1 SGDLS, CDR2 YYNGEE. The CDR3 sequence is CASGCYRVVAYEQYF. The CDR3 DNA follows: TGTGCCAGCGGTTGTTACAGGGTAGTGGCCTACGAGCAGTACTTC. Full variable domain (remainder filled in from reference TRBV9 and TRBJ2-7): DSGVTQTPKHLITATGQRVTLRCSPRSGDLSVYWYQQSLDQGLQFLIQYYNGEERAKGNILERFSAQQFPDLHSELNLSSLELGDSALYFCASGCYRVVAYEQYFGPGTRLTVT.

This clonotype was observed a handful of times. This chain connects TRBV11-2 to TRBJ1-2; a weak D match, TRBD1 (6 bases). The V end lost 5 bases, the J end lost 4 bases, and 20 bases lay between the germline ends. The CDR3 contains 16 residues. CDR1 and CDR2 from the germline V gene are SGHAT and FQNNGV. CDR3 DNA sequence: TGTGCCAGCAGCCACCCCAGGGGATTTTCTCTCTATGGCTACACCTTC. Translated: CASSHPRGFSLYGYTF.

The V and J genes are TRBV20-1 and TRBJ2-1; D might be TRBD1 or TRBD2, each matching 5 bases. CDR3 size: 12 residues. Trimming left V 1 base short and J 6 bases short, with 7 bases between. Germline values: CDR1 DFQATT, CDR2 SNEGSKA (reference sequence). The CDR3 DNA reads TGCAGTGCTAGAGTAGGGACCAATGAGCAGTTCTTC. Translated: CSARVGTNEQFF.

This clonotype was counted ten times or more. The gene calls are TRBV4-1 and TRBJ2-1, with D uncertain. Trimming took 2 bases from V and 0 from J, leaving 17 bases between them. Germline lookup yields CDR1 MGHRA and CDR2 YSYEKL. CDR3 length: 18 amino acids. CDR3 nucleotides: TGCGCCAGCAGCCAACAAGACCTAGTCCCCAGCTCCTACAATGAGCAGTTCTTC. This codes for CASSQQDLVPSSYNEQFF.

This clonotype was counted between two and nine times. This chain connects TRBV2 to TRBJ2-5; D call uncertain. V was cut by 7 bases and J by 3 bases, with 6 bases left in between. The CDR3 consists of 11 residues. CDR1 and CDR2 (germline): SNHLY, FYNNEI. This chain's CDR3 is CASMTEETQYF. The CDR3 DNA follows: TGTGCCAGCATGACCGAAGAGACCCAGTACTTC.

The chain combines TRBV4-2 with TRBJ2-7; tentatively, D is TRBD2 (5 bases). The CDR3 has 14 residues. Trimming removed 1 base at V and 3 bases at J, with 10 bases between. The germline V gene has CDR1 LGHNA and CDR2 YNFKEQ. The CDR3 region has the DNA TGTGCCAGCAGCCAAGTGGACTCCCTCTACGAGCAGTACTTC. It specifies CASSQVDSLYEQYF.

A few counts support this clonotype. The J gene is TRBJ1-2, the V gene TRBV5-1; 7 bases map to TRBD1. CDR1 and CDR2 (germline): SGHRS, YFSETQ. V lost 4 bases to trimming and J lost 5 bases; unmatched junction nucleotides: 17. CDR3 length equals 17 residues. Here the CDR3 DNA reads TGCGCCAGCAGCCCCGGGGGACAGACCTTTTCAAGATATGGCTACACCTTC. It specifies CASSPGGQTFSRYGYTF.

The genes are TRBV20-1 and TRBJ2-1; D gene uncertain. Looked up from germline, CDR1 is DFQATT and CDR2 is SNEGSKA (reference sequence). CDR3 length: 13 amino acids. Trimming cost V 3 bases and J 8 bases, with 14 bases left between them. The CDR3 DNA reads TGCAGTGCTAGCCCCCATTTGAAGGATGAGCAGTTCTTC. It translates to CSASPHLKDEQFF.

V gene TRBV29-1 combines with J gene TRBJ2-1, with 7 bases fitting TRBD2. Near its end, the DNA agrees better with TRBJ2-7, so the J call may be wrong. Looked up from germline, CDR1 is SQVTM and CDR2 is ANQGSEA. The CDR3 contains 12 residues. CDR3 amino acids: CSAGTTYNEQYF. The CDR3 DNA sequence: TGCAGCGCCGGGACTACATACAATGAGCAGTACTTC.